The source of this T cell receptor beta chain is a study of a mutant IDH1 vaccine in newly diagnosed glioma. Details on this clone: Its antigen is unknown.

Some clones are missing from TCRdb's copy, which holds only in-frame ones; the method was immunoSEQ multiplex PCR. The table has around 40,000 clones, about 81% seen once. Time point noted: week 23, last vaccination. Vaccine doses each comprised 300 ug of mutant IDH1 20-mer peptide, with topical imiquimod. Germline trimming cut 6 bases from V and 9 bases from J; bases unmatched to any gene: 17. CDR1 SQVTM and CDR2 ANQGSEA come from the germline V gene. This CDR3 spans 15 amino acids. Specimen: PBMCs, collected from a glioma patient whose treatment included an IDH1 peptide vaccine. The chain links TRBV29-1 to TRBJ1-2; 9 nucleotides align to TRBD1. This receptor was taken from a woman aged 18-29 years with glioma. Some clones in this sample may be carry-over from other donors' samples. The CDR3 DNA reads as TGCAGCGTCCGGGACAGGGAAGTAGTATGGAACAGCTACACCTTC. Protein sequence: CSVRDREVVWNSYTF.